This TCR beta chain was recorded in a study of shared clonotypes between healthy human individuals (TCRdb year 2020). About the full investigation: Two women and a few men aged 18 to 49 years were included in the cohort. For each donor, three plates each were used for CD4 naive and CD4 memory, two plates were used for CD8 naive, and one plate was used for CD8 memory. The study deeply sequenced blood TCR repertoires of five healthy adults to estimate repertoire size and the extent of clonotype sharing between individuals. To increase sequencing depth and limit assay-specific biases, different laboratories used diverse techniques to prepare libraries and sequence TCR repertoires. Leukapheresis yielded between about 0.9 and 9.5 billion PBMCs per donor. Study-wide findings and limitations: Sampling was limited to blood, and TCR repertoires in tissue likely differ from TCR repertoires in blood. Based on pairwise subsampling, the degree of clonotype sharing among donors was expected to be affected by sequencing depth. The genetic and exposure-history diversity represented was limited by the small number of donors. Incomplete sequencing was indicated by rarefaction of sorted-subset datasets, despite the large sequencing depth. Across a few donors, roughly 5% of naive CD4, roughly 3.5% of naive CD8, roughly 2.3% of memory CD4, and under 0.45% of memory CD8 clonotypes were shared. Clonotypes shared by all four sorted-subset donors showed higher generation probabilities than non-shared clonotypes. Naive subsets generally had larger estimated clonotype richness than memory subsets.

CD8 naive samples consisted of CD45RO-negative cells that were positively selected for CCR7, yielding a CD45RA+CCR7+ population without TemRA cells. Healthy HIV-negative adults with no recently reported acute infections or vaccinations were included as donors. All donors were Caucasian adults living in Nashville, Tennessee, USA. Blood was collected by leukapheresis, and PBMCs were isolated by Ficoll-Histopaque density gradient centrifugation and then cryopreserved in liquid nitrogen vapor phase. Purity and quantity of every magnetically sorted T cell population were checked by analytical flow cytometry. Genomic DNA was isolated from every sorted fraction and measured by UV absorbance on a Nanodrop 2000c. Worth noting for this clone: Its antigen is not yet known. Base qualities are not provided; no much larger clone lies one nucleotide away. Other DNA sequences in this specimen translate into the identical CDR3.

Using the deep immunoSEQ assay, TCR CDR3 regions were amplified from genomic DNA by multiplex PCR. Genomic DNA extracted from each cell subset was distributed evenly over all wells of several immunoSEQ 96-well plates, and each plate served as one replicate. Each replicate PCR for sorted subsets received about 0.2 ug genomic DNA, equal to roughly 29,000 T cell genomes. Purified libraries were quantified with a Qubit 3.0 fluorometer, sized on a Bioanalyzer 2100, and re-quantified with the KAPA Library Quantification kit. Every immunoSEQ 96-well plate was sequenced on a dedicated single-read 150-cycle Illumina NextSeq 550 flow cell. From the authors' description of their analysis: Because the immunoSEQ output held only junctional sequences and lacked quality scores, the filtering could not match the filtering applied to full-length reads. To assign V/J genes and CDR3, sequences were annotated against IMGT germline references using PyIR, a Python wrapper for IgBLAST v1.9. Reads with weak V/J assignments (E-value above 1e-6), missing CDR3, stop codons, out-of-frame junctions, or ambiguous translated residues were removed. A V3J clonotype was defined by an identical inferred V gene, J gene, and CDR3 amino acid sequence. To compute the percentage overlap between repertoires, the number of shared unique clonotypes was divided by the size of the smaller repertoire. Repertoire richness was assessed with RTK rarefaction, the Chao1 estimator, and Recon v2.1 estimates of unobserved clonotypes. Generation probabilities for all TCRbeta clonotypes obtained by the gDNA method from several donors were computed using OLGA. Not all clones reach the TCRdb copy of this immuneACCESS table, which keeps in-frame sequences only. Checked studies attribute under half of the gap to unresolved V genes and leave the rest unexplained. The DNA was the basis for D and trimming; V, J and clone size are from that table. For this sample the table gives some 2 million clones, of which around 96% were detected only once. The top ten hold 1% to 1.5% of the sample.

CDR1 is given as GTSNPN and CDR2 as SVGIG, both from the germline V gene (reference sequence). At the junction V is shortened by 0 bases and J by 6 bases, with 8 bases in between. Inclusive of the bounding cysteine and phenylalanine, the CDR3 is 13 residues long. This entry keeps only the CDR3 DNA: 39 bases, framed from base 1. The source of this sequence is a man aged 18 to 29 in good health. The chain employs TRBV30 and TRBJ2-2; the best D guess is TRBD2, with 6 bases matching. The sequenced sample consisted of naive CD8+ T cells sorted from blood. Per the publication, the cell subset or site label means: CD45RA+CCR7+. The CDR3 region reads CAWSVGGAGELFF. The nucleotides read TGTGCCTGGAGTGTCGGGGGTGCCGGGGAGCTGTTTTTT.